A selection of T cell receptor beta chains follows, all from one sample in a study of radiation and T cells in renal cell carcinoma. Using immunoSEQ multiplex PCR, the repertoire was profiled, and TCRdb retains in-frame clones only, with some absent. Of some 78,000 clones in the sample, 89% are singletons; the top ten hold more than 4.5%. Specimen: blood, collected from a patient whose treatment included radiotherapy and nephrectomy. All receptors derive from an older woman with renal cell carcinoma. CDR3s include the opening cysteine and the closing phenylalanine or tryptophan. The D gene is left open where the match is weak. Clone size is given for some rows only: seen once, a few or many times, or a class if the clone is expanded.

CDR3aa,CDR3nt,v_gene,d_gene,j_gene,abundance
CSVARTVSTEAFF,TGCAGCGTGGCAAGGACAGTTAGCACTGAAGCTTTCTTT,TRBV29-1,.,TRBJ1-1,.
CASSLATGGSSPLHF,TGTGCCAGCAGCTTAGCGACAGGGGGAAGTTCACCCCTCCACTTT,TRBV7-9,TRBD1,TRBJ1-6,.
CASSSEIVSGSNEQFF,TGTGCCAGCAGCTCAGAGATTGTTTCTGGATCCAATGAGCAGTTCTTC,TRBV7-2,.,TRBJ2-1,.
CASSLSGTQETQYF,TGTGCCAGCAGTTTATCGGGGACCCAGGAGACCCAGTACTTC,TRBV28,.,TRBJ2-5,.
CASSPETGVTVNTEAFF,TGTGCCAGCTCACCGGAGACAGGGGTCACCGTGAACACTGAAGCTTTCTTT,TRBV18,TRBD1,TRBJ1-1,.
CASSPAGYNSPLHF,TGTGCCAGCAGCCCAGCGGGTTATAATTCACCCCTCCACTTT,TRBV14,.,TRBJ1-6,.
CATDHFLQGNEQFF,TGTGCCACCGATCACTTCCTACAGGGCAATGAGCAGTTCTTC,TRBV7-9,.,TRBJ2-1,.
CASSQDRDGRSYEQYF,TGTGCCAGCAGCCAAGACCGGGACGGCCGCTCCTACGAGCAGTACTTC,TRBV4-2,.,TRBJ2-7,.
CASSRTGTRETQYF,TGCGCCAGCAGCAGGACCGGGACTAGGGAGACCCAGTACTTC,TRBV5-1,TRBD2,TRBJ2-5,.
CASSYSGSNYGYTF,TGTGCCAGCAGTTATTCCGGCTCTAACTATGGCTACACCTTC,TRBV6-6,.,TRBJ1-2,.
CASSYRGRKTQYF,TGTGCCAGCAGTTACAGGGGTCGGAAGACCCAGTACTTC,TRBV6-5,.,TRBJ2-5,.
CASRGLAAPSTDTQYF,TGCGCCAGCAGGGGACTAGCCGCCCCGAGCACAGATACGCAGTATTTT,TRBV5-1,TRBD2,TRBJ2-3,.
CASSLRGFRETQYF,TGTGCCAGCAGCTTAAGGGGCTTTAGGGAGACCCAGTACTTC,TRBV7-2,.,TRBJ2-5,.
CASFTRPPPWTEAFF,TGTGCCAGTTTTACCCGACCTCCTCCGTGGACTGAAGCTTTCTTT,TRBV6-1,.,TRBJ1-1,.
CAIRADSNYGYTF,TGTGCCATCAGGGCGGACAGTAACTATGGCTACACCTTC,TRBV10-3,.,TRBJ1-2,.
CASSHSGDGTGELFF,TGTGCCAGCAGTCACTCGGGGGACGGCACCGGGGAGCTGTTTTTT,TRBV6-6,.,TRBJ2-2,.
CAWSAKGEKLFF,TGTGCCTGGAGTGCGAAGGGTGAAAAACTGTTTTTT,TRBV30,.,TRBJ1-4,.
CARGKAGTGKSNQPQHF,TGTGCCAGGGGTAAAGCGGGGACAGGGAAAAGCAATCAGCCCCAGCATTTT,TRBV9,TRBD1,TRBJ1-5,.
CASSLVGQSHEQYF,TGTGCCAGCAGCTTAGTAGGGCAGAGCCACGAGCAGTACTTC,TRBV11-3,.,TRBJ2-7,.
CASSMRDLPYEQYF,TGTGCCAGCAGCATGCGGGACCTTCCCTACGAGCAGTACTTC,TRBV13,.,TRBJ2-7,.
CAIRPGLVVSTDTQYF,TGTGCCATCAGGCCGGGACTAGTGGTCTCCACAGATACGCAGTATTTT,TRBV10-3,TRBD2,TRBJ2-3,.
CASSPDLSGNTIYF,TGTGCCAGCAGTCCCGACCTCTCTGGAAACACCATATATTTT,TRBV6-6,.,TRBJ1-3,few
CASSSFPRGQGSGETQYF,TGTGCCAGCAGCTCCTTTCCGCGTGGACAGGGGTCCGGGGAGACCCAGTACTTC,TRBV7-9,TRBD1,TRBJ2-5,few
CASSSSTGYTEAFF,TGTGCCAGCAGCTCGTCCACAGGGTACACTGAAGCTTTCTTT,TRBV7-8,.,TRBJ1-1,.
CASSLGGQLYGYTF,TGTGCCAGCAGCTTAGGAGGACAACTCTATGGCTACACCTTC,TRBV7-2,.,TRBJ1-2,.
CAWRGGPQGEKLFF,TGTGCCTGGAGAGGGGGCCCGCAGGGAGAAAAACTGTTTTTT,TRBV30,TRBD1,TRBJ1-4,.
CASTGPDRGIGEQFF,TGTGCCAGTACCGGACCGGACAGGGGAATCGGTGAGCAGTTCTTC,TRBV9,TRBD1,TRBJ2-1,.
CASRGQGLANEKLFF,TGTGCCAGCAGGGGCCAGGGACTGGCTAATGAAAAACTGTTTTTT,TRBV5-8,.,TRBJ1-4,once
CASSEADRTGQPQHF,TGTGCCAGCAGTGAAGCCGACAGAACCGGTCAGCCCCAGCATTTT,TRBV6-1,.,TRBJ1-5,.
CASRYSMNTEAFF,TGTGCCAGCAGATACAGTATGAACACTGAAGCTTTCTTT,TRBV6-1,.,TRBJ1-1,few
CASSLDRVVHEQYF,TGTGCCAGCAGTCTCGACAGGGTCGTCCACGAGCAGTACTTC,TRBV6-5,TRBD1,TRBJ2-7,.
CASRSGTSGGTSTDTQYF,TGTGCCAGCAGATCCGGGACTAGCGGGGGGACTAGCACAGATACGCAGTATTTT,TRBV2,TRBD2,TRBJ2-3,.
CASSFAGGGFEQYF,TGTGCCAGCAGCTTCGCAGGGGGAGGGTTCGAGCAGTACTTC,TRBV5-4,.,TRBJ2-7,.
CASGGGTEAFF,TGTGCCAGCGGGGGGGGCACTGAAGCTTTCTTT,TRBV7-6,.,TRBJ1-1,.
CASSEKIGSNQPQHF,TGTGCCAGCAGTGAAAAGATCGGTAGCAATCAGCCCCAGCATTTT,TRBV6-1,.,TRBJ1-5,.
CASSQNQPQHF,TGTGCCAGCAGTCAGAATCAGCCCCAGCATTTT,TRBV25-1,.,TRBJ1-5,.
CASSISTEQFF,TGTGCCAGTAGCATATCAACTGAGCAGTTCTTC,TRBV19,.,TRBJ2-1,.
CASSRGTGVTYEQYF,TGTGCCAGCAGCCGTGGGACAGGCGTCACCTACGAGCAGTACTTC,TRBV6-1,TRBD1,TRBJ2-7,.
CASSLLVGPNQPQHF,TGCGCCAGCAGCTTGTTAGTAGGGCCGAATCAGCCCCAGCATTTT,TRBV5-1,.,TRBJ1-5,.
CASSPGTGGTEAFF,TGTGCCAGCAGTCCCGGGACAGGGGGCACTGAAGCTTTCTTT,TRBV28,TRBD1,TRBJ1-1,.
CASRGAQVGVYEQYF,TGTGCCAGTCGGGGGGCACAGGTGGGGGTATACGAGCAGTACTTC,TRBV6-5,.,TRBJ2-7,.
CASSERVVPSSYNEQFF,TGTGCCAGCAGTGAACGGGTTGTTCCCAGCTCCTACAATGAGCAGTTCTTC,TRBV2,.,TRBJ2-1,.
CASIGVSTEAFF,TGTGCCAGTATTGGGGTGAGCACTGAAGCTTTCTTT,TRBV19,.,TRBJ1-1,.
CASSLGGPGTGELFF,TGCGCCAGCAGCCTCGGGGGGCCGGGCACCGGGGAGCTGTTTTTT,TRBV4-3,.,TRBJ2-2,once
CSWGAGETQYF,TGCAGTTGGGGTGCGGGAGAGACCCAGTACTTC,TRBV29-1,.,TRBJ2-5,.